This T cell receptor beta chain is from a study of CD8 T cells in ankylosing spondylitis. This clonotype has just a few counts. Antigen unknown. Study observations and caveats: Fewer than 10 highly homologous variants made up a TCR beta motif that seemed to typify ankylosing spondylitis blood. Significantly higher representation of disease-linked clones was reported for matched ankylosing spondylitis synovial fluid.

V lost 3 bases and J lost 5, with 4 bases in between. The CDR3 has 11 residues. The germline gives CDR1 SEHNR, CDR2 FQNEAQ (reference sequence). Preparation of TCR beta libraries was done by quantitative 5'-RACE with molecular barcodes. Using its own MiXCR run on the 5' RACE reads, TCRdb lists one record per CDR3 protein. Here the sample spans roughly 220,000 distinct CDR3 sequences, 15% to 20% being singletons. Sequenced input: blood, either unsorted or a sorted T cell fraction (not recorded which). V and J are TRBV7-9 and TRBJ1-1; D gene uncertain. The clonotype comes from a male donor with ankylosing spondylitis. The CDR3, as DNA: TGTGCCAGCAGCTTGTGGACTGAAGCTTTCTTT. Translation: CASSLWTEAFF. The full variable domain, rest sourced from reference TRBV7-9 and TRBJ1-1, is DTGVSQNPRHKITKRGQNVTFRCDPISEHNRLYWYRQTLGQGPEFLTYFQNEAQLEKSRLLSDRFSAERPKGSFSTLEIQRTEQGDSAMYLCASSLWTEAFFGQGTRLTVV.